The next 9 T cell receptor beta chains were all read from a single sample in a study of T cells in Graves' hyperthyroidism and ophthalmopathy. The TCR beta CDR3 regions underwent amplification using RNA transcripts as the source. HTBI primers were the set used in a first-round RT-PCR of the TCR CDR3. MiXCR was run by TCRdb on the multiplex PCR reads, yielding one entry per CDR3 protein. Seen here are about 610,000 distinct CDR3 sequences, just over 45% observed once, and the top ten hold about 8.3%. The specimen sequenced was peripheral blood or thyroid tissue (not recorded which). The source of these receptors is a young woman with Graves' hyperthyroidism.

The gene calls are TRBV20-1 and TRBJ2-7, with TRBD1 identical over 7 bases. V was pared by 5 bases and J by 13 bases, with 17 bases of the junction left unmatched. Germline V CDR1 and CDR2: DFQATT, SNEGSKA (reference sequence). The CDR3 runs to 13 residues. The CDR3 sequence: CSALGQAALGHYF. DNA for the CDR3: TGCAGTGCTCTAGGACAGGCTGCGTTGGGCCATTACTTC.

Ten or more counts support this clonotype. Written as DNA, the CDR3 is TGTGCCAGCAGCTCTTCCCCGGGCCTTCGGCACACCTTC. Protein sequence: CASSSSPGLRHTF. The J gene is TRBJ1-2, the V gene TRBV7-3; no clear D gene. CDR1 SGHTA and CDR2 FQGTGA come from the germline V gene. Trimming stripped 4 bases from V and 12 bases from J, with 18 bases between. The CDR3 sequence is 13 residues long.

The rearrangement joins TRBV29-1 to TRBJ1-2, with 11 bases that match TRBD1. The CDR3 runs to 13 residues. Germline CDR1 reads SQVTM; CDR2 reads ANQGSEA. V shed 4 bases and J 6 bases; nucleotides not matched to a gene: 4. The CDR3, as DNA: TGCAGCGTTGGGGGACAGGGGGTCGATGGCTACACCTTC. Translated, it gives CSVGGQGVDGYTF.

J is TRBJ2-7 and V is TRBV7-9; 7 nucleotides align to TRBD2. CDR1 and CDR2 from the germline V gene are SEHNR and FQNEAQ (reference sequence). The CDR3 consists of 14 residues. V was clipped by 1 base and J by 7 bases; unmatched bases: 7. For the CDR3, the DNA is TGTGCCAGCAGCTTAGGCGGGAGCCACAATGAGCAGTACTTC. It is translated as CASSLGGSHNEQYF.

The V and J genes are TRBV7-9 and TRBJ2-2, with TRBD2 matching over 7 bases. This CDR3 comprises 18 residues. The germline gives CDR1 SEHNR, CDR2 FQNEAQ (reference sequence). V lost 5 bases to trimming and J lost 0 bases; unmatched junction nucleotides: 12. The CDR3 region is CASSRQRGGRTNTGELFF. The CDR3 nucleotides are TGTGCCAGCAGCAGGCAAAGGGGCGGGAGAACGAACACCGGGGAGCTGTTTTTT.

This clonotype was seen at least ten times. The chain couples TRBV12-5 to TRBJ2-5, with 10 bases matching TRBD2. This CDR3 is built from 16 residues. Trimming at V came to 5 bases and at J to 5 bases, leaving 11 bases not matched to a gene. Germline values: CDR1 LGHNT, CDR2 FRNRAP. CDR3: CASGDGTSEDGETQYF. As DNA, the CDR3 is TGTGCTAGTGGTGACGGGACTAGCGAAGACGGGGAGACCCAGTACTTC.

There are many counts of this clonotype. Written as DNA, the CDR3 is TGTGCCAGCACCAGAAGGAGGGACACCGAGGGTGAGCAGTACTTC. Protein: CASTRRRDTEGEQYF. The chain uses TRBV6-6 and TRBJ2-7; D may match TRBD1 or TRBD2 (6 bases each). The CDR3 is made up of 15 amino acids. CDR1 and CDR2 (germline): MNHNY, SVGAGI (reference sequence). V was trimmed by 7 bases and J by 7 bases, leaving 23 bases between them.

Many counts were recorded for this clonotype. The V gene is TRBV29-1, the J gene TRBJ1-1; D unclear. The CDR3 is 13 residues long. Germline V gene sequence: CDR1 SQVTM, CDR2 ANQGSEA. Trimming removed 4 bases at V and 0 bases at J, with 9 bases between. CDR3 in DNA: TGCAGCGTTGGCCCGGGTGTGAACACTGAAGCTTTCTTT. This translates into CSVGPGVNTEAFF.

This clonotype was detected a few times. The rearrangement uses TRBV5-1 and TRBJ2-7; 11 nucleotides agree with TRBD2. With V trimmed by 0 bases and J by 6 bases, 8 bases remained unmatched. The CDR3 consists of 16 residues. Germline assignment: CDR1 SGHRS and CDR2 YFSETQ. CDR3 in amino acids: CASSLGLAGPYREQYF. For the CDR3, the DNA is TGCGCCAGCAGCTTGGGACTAGCGGGACCCTATCGCGAGCAGTACTTC.